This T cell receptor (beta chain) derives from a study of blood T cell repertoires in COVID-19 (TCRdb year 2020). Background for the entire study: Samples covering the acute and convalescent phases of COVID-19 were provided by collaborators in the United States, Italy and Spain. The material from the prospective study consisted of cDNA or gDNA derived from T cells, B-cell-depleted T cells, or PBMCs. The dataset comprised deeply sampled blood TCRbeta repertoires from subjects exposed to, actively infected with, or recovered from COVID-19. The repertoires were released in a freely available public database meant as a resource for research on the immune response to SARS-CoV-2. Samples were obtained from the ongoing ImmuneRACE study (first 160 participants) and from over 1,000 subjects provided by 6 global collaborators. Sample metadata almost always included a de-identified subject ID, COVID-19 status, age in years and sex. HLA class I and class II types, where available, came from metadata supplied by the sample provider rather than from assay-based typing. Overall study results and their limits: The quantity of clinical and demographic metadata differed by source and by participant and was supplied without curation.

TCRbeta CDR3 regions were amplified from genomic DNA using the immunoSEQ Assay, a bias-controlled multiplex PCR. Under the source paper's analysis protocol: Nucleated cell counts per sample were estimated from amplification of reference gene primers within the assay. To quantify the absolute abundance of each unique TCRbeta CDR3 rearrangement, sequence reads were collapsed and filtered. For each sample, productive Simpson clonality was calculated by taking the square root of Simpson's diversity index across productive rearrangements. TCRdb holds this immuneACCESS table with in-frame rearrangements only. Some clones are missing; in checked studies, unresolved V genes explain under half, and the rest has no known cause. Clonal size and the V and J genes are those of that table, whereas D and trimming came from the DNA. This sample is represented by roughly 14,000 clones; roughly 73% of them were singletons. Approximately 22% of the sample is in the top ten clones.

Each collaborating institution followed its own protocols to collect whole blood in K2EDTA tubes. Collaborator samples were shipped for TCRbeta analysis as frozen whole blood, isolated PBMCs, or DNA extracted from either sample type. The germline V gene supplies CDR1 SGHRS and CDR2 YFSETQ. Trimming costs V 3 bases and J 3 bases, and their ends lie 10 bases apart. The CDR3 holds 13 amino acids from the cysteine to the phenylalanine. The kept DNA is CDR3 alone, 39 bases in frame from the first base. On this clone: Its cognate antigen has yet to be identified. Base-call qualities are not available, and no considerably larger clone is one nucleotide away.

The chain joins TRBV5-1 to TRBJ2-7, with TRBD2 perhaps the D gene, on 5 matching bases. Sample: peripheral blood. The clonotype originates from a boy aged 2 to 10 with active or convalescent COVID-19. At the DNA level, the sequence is TGCGCCAGCAGCTGGGGAGAGGACTACGAGCAGTACTTC. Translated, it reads CASSWGEDYEQYF. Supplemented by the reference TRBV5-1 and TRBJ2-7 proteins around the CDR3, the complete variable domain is KAGVTQTPRYLIKTRGQQVTLSCSPISGHRSVSWYQQTPGQGLQFLFEYFSETQRNKGNFPGRFSGRQFSNSRSEMNVSTLELGDSALYLCASSWGEDYEQYFGPGTRLTVT.